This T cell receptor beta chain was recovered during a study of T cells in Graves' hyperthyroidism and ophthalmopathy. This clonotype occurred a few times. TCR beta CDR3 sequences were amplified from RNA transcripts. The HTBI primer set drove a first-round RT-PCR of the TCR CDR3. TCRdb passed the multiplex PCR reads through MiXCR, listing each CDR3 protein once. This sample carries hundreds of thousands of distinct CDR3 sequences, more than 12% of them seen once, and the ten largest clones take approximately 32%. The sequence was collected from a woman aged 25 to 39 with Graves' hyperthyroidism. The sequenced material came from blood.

DNA for the CDR3: TGTGCCAGCAGCGTAGCGCGGGGTGGTGGAAACACCATATATTTT. Its translation: CASSVARGGGNTIYF. The chain employs TRBV9 and TRBJ1-3; D remains unclear. V lost 0 bases, J lost 3 bases, and 10 bases lay in between. The CDR3 totals 15 residues. Germline V CDR1 and CDR2: SGDLS, YYNGEE.